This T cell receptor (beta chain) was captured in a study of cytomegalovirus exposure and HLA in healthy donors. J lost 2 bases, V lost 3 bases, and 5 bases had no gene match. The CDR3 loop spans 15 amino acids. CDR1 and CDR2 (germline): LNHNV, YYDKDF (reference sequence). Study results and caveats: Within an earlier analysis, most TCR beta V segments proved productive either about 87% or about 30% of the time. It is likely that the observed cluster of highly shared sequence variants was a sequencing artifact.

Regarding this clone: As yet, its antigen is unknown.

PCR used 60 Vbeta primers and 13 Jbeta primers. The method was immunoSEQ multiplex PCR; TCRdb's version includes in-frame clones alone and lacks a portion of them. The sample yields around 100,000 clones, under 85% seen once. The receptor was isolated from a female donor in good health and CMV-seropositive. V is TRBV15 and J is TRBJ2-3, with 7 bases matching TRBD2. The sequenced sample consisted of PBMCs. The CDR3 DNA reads TGTGCCACCAGCAGCGGACTAGTTCTCACAGATACGCAGTATTTT. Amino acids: CATSSGLVLTDTQYF. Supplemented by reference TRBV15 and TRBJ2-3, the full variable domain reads DAMVIQNPRYQVTQFGKPVTLSCSQTLNHNVMYWYQQKSSQAPKLLFHYYDKDFNNEADTPDNFQSRRPNTSFCFLDIRSPGLGDTAMYLCATSSGLVLTDTQYFGPGTRLTVL.